These 6 T cell receptor beta chains came from one sample sequenced in a study of blood T cells in healthy people across ages. A J-beta primer mix and a sample-barcoded 5' primer were used in a second PCR of about 7 to 12 cycles. TCRdb reprocessed the 5' RACE reads with MiXCR, giving one entry per CDR3 protein. Among about 1.4 million distinct CDR3 sequences listed, approximately 59% were seen once. The sequencing input was blood. These receptor sequences come from a man younger than 35 in good health.

The J gene is TRBJ2-1, the V gene TRBV4-2; D gene ambiguous. Per the germline V gene, CDR1 is LGHNA and CDR2 is YNFKEQ. V gave up 0 bases and J gave up 6 bases, with 12 bases separating them. The CDR3 is 15 residues long. CDR3 protein: CASSQDVIATNEQFF. CDR3 bases: TGTGCCAGCAGCCAAGATGTTATTGCGACCAATGAGCAGTTCTTC.

The chain carries TRBV12-3 or TRBV12-4 and TRBJ2-3, with 13 bases aligning to TRBD2. The CDR3 loop spans 18 amino acids. J lost 1 base, V lost 5 bases, and 9 bases had no gene match. CDR3 residues: CASSRGTSGARGTDTQYF. The CDR3 region has the DNA TGTGCCAGCAGTCGTGGGACTAGCGGGGCTAGGGGCACAGATACGCAGTATTTT.

This rearrangement joins TRBV9 to TRBJ2-7; D is undetermined. The CDR3 loop spans 14 amino acids. Germline-derived CDR1 and CDR2 are SGDLS and YYNGEE. Trimming removed 0 bases from V and 0 bases from J, with 7 bases in between. The CDR3 DNA follows: TGTGCCAGCAGCGTAGAAGGTAGCTCCTACGAGCAGTACTTC. This gives the protein CASSVEGSSYEQYF. The complete variable domain, with remaining parts taken from reference TRBV9 and TRBJ2-7, reads DSGVTQTPKHLITATGQRVTLRCSPRSGDLSVYWYQQSLDQGLQFLIQYYNGEERAKGNILERFSAQQFPDLHSELNLSSLELGDSALYFCASSVEGSSYEQYFGPGTRLTVT.

The V call is TRBV6-2 or TRBV6-3, the J call TRBJ1-5; no clear D gene. Trimming left V 2 bases short and J 2 bases short, with 10 bases between. The CDR3 length is 15 residues. Per the germline V gene, CDR1 is MNHEY and CDR2 is SVGEGT. The CDR3 DNA sequence: TGTGCCAGCAGTTACGGAGGGCACGGCAATCAGCCCCAGCATTTT. Translation: CASSYGGHGNQPQHF.

The J gene is TRBJ2-5, the V gene TRBV5-1; 8 positions agree with TRBD1. CDR3 size: 14 residues. From germline, CDR1 is SGHRS and CDR2 YFSETQ. The V gene end was trimmed by 4 bases and the J gene end by 5 bases; junction bases not matched to a gene: 7. The CDR3 DNA is TGCGCCAGCAGCATAGCAGGGGGCAGGGAGACCCAGTACTTC. Translating it yields CASSIAGGRETQYF.

The gene calls are TRBV29-1 and TRBJ2-7; TRBD1 matches at 7 bases. This CDR3 is 13 amino acids long. Looked up from germline, CDR1 is SQVTM and CDR2 is ANQGSEA. V dropped 7 bases and J dropped 0; count of bases not matched to a gene: 6. As DNA, the CDR3 is TGCAGCGGTGGGACAGCCGACTCCTACGAGCAGTACTTC. This gives the protein CSGGTADSYEQYF.